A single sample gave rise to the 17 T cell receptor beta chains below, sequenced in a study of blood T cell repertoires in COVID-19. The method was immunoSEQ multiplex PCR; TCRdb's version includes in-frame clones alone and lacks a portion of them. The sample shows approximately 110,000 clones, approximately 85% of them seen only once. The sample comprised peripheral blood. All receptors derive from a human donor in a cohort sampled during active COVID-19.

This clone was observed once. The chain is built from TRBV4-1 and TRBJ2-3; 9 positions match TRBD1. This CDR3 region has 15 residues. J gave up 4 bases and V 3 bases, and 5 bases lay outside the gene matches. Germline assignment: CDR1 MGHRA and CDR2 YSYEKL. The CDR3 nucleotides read TGCGCCAGCAGCCACCCGGGACAGGGCTCAGATACGCAGTATTTT. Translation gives CASSHPGQGSDTQYF.

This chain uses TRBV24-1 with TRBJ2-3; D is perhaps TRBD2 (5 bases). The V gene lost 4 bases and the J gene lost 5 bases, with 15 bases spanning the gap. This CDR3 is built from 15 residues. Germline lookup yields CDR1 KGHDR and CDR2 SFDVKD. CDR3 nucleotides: TGTGCCACCAGTGACCCTCGACGGGCGGGAGATACGCAGTATTTT. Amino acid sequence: CATSDPRRAGDTQYF.

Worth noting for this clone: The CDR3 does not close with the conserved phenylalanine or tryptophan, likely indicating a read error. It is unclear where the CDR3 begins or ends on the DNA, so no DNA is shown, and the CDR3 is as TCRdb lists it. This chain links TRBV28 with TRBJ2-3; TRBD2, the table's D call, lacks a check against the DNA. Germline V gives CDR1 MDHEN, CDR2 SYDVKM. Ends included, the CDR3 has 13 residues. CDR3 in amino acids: CASSSQGLELPLH.

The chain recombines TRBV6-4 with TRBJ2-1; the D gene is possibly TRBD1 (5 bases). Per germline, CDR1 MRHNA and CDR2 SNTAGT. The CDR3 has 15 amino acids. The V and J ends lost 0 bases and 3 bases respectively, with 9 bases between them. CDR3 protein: CASSDSSGIYNEQFF. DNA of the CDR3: TGTGCCAGCAGTGACTCGTCAGGGATCTACAATGAGCAGTTCTTC.

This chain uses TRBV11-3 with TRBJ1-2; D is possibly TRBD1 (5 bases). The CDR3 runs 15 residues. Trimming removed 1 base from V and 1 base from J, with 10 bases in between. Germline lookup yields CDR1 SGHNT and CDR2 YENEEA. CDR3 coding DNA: TGTGCCAGCAGCTTAGTTGGGGGGAGTAACTATGGCTACACCTTC. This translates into CASSLVGGSNYGYTF.

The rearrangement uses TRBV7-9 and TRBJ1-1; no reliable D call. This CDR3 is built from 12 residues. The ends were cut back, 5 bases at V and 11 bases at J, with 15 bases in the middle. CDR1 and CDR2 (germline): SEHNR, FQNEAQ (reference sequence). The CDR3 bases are TGTGCCAGCAGCAACGAAATAGGGAGCGCTTTCTTT. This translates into CASSNEIGSAFF.

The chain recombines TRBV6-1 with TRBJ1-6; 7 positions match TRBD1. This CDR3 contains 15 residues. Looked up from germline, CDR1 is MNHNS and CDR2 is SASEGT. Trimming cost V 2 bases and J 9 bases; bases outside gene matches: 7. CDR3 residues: CASSEQTGFSSPLHF. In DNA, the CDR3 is TGTGCCAGCAGTGAACAGACAGGGTTCAGTTCACCCCTCCACTTT.

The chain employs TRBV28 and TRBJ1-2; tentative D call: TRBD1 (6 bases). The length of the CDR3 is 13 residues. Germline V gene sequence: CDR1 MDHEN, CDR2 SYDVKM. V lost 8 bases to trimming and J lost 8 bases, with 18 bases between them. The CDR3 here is CASALQGPRGYTF. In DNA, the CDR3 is TGTGCCAGCGCCCTACAGGGACCACGCGGCTACACCTTC.

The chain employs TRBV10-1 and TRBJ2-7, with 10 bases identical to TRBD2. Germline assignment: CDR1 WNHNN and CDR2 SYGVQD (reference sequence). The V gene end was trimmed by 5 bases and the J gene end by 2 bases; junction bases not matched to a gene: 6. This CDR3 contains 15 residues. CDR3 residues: CASSSGLAMTYEQYF. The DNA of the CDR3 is TGCGCCAGCAGTTCGGGACTAGCGATGACCTACGAGCAGTACTTC.

CDR3 bases: TGTGCCAGCAGCCAACGAGCGGGAGATACGCAGTATTTT. Its protein is CASSQRAGDTQYF. V and J are TRBV3-1 (or the pseudogene TRBV3-2) and TRBJ2-3; D possibly corresponds to TRBD2 (6 bases). From germline, CDR1 is LGHDT and CDR2 YNNKEL (reference sequence). Between the trimmed V and J ends, which lost 2 bases and 5 bases, there was a span of 8 bases. This CDR3 region has 13 residues.

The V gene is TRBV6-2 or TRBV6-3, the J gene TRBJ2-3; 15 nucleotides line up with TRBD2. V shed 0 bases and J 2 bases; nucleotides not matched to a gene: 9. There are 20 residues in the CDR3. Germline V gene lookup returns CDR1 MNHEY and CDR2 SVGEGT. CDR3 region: CASSYSPGLAGGSPTDTQYF. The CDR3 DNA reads TGTGCCAGCAGTTACTCTCCGGGACTAGCGGGAGGTTCCCCCACAGATACGCAGTATTTT.

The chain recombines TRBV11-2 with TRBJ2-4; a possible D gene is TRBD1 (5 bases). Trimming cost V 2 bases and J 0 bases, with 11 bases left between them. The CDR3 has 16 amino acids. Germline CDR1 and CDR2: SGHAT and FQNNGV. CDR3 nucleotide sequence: TGTGCCAGCAGCTTATCAGGGATGGGAGCCAAAAACATTCAGTACTTC. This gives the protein CASSLSGMGAKNIQYF.

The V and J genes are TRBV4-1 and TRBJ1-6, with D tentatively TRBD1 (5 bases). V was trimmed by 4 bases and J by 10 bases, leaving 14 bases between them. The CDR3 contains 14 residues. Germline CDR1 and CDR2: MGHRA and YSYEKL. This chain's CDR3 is CASSPTAQGSPLHF. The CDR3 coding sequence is TGCGCCAGCAGCCCAACCGCGCAGGGCTCACCCCTCCACTTT.

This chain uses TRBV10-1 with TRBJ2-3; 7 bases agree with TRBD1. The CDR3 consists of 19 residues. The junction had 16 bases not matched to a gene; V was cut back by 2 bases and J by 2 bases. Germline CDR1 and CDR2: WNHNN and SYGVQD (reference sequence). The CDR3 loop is CASSEATGLNVLSTDTQYF. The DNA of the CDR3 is TGCGCCAGCAGTGAGGCGACAGGGCTAAACGTTCTTTCCACAGATACGCAGTATTTT.

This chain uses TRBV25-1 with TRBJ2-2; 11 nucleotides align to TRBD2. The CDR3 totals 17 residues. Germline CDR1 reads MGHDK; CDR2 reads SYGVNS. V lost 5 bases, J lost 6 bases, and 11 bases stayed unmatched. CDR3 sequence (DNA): TGTGCCAGCAGTCCCGGGACTAGCGGAGGGGTACCCGGGGAGCTGTTTTTT. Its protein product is CASSPGTSGGVPGELFF.

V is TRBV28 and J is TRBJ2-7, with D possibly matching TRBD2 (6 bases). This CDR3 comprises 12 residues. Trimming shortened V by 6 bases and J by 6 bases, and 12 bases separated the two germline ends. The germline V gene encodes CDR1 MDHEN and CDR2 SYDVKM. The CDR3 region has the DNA TGTGCCAGCAGCCTGACTAGGGCCGAGCAGTACTTC. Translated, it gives CASSLTRAEQYF.

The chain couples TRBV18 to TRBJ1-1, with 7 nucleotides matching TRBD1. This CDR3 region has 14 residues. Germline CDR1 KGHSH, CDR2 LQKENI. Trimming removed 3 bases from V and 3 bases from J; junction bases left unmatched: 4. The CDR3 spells CASSPTGVYTEAFF. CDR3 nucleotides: TGTGCCAGCTCACCTACAGGGGTTTACACTGAAGCTTTCTTT.